These T cell receptor beta chains were read from a single sample in a study of T cells in Graves' hyperthyroidism and ophthalmopathy. Each CDR3 protein is one row after TCRdb ran MiXCR on the multiplex PCR reads. There are around 690,000 distinct CDR3 sequences in the sample; 17% occur only once, and around 16% lies in the top ten. The source material was blood. These receptors were collected from a man aged 50 or older with Graves' hyperthyroidism. Both conserved end residues are part of each CDR3. The D gene is left open where the match is weak. Clone size is stated in some rows and not others, as once, few, many or a class when expanded.

j_gene | v_gene | abundance | d_gene | CDR3aa | CDR3nt
TRBJ2-3 | TRBV9 | many | TRBD2 | CASSVGPGGRADTQYF | TGTGCCAGCAGCGTAGGTCCGGGAGGACGTGCAGATACGCAGTATTTT
TRBJ2-7 | TRBV30 | . | . | CAWSVWKGQRAYYEQYF | TGTGCCTGGAGTGTATGGAAGGGTCAGCGGGCCTACTACGAGCAGTACTTC
TRBJ1-4 | TRBV7-9 | many | . | CASSSLQGSNEKLFF | TGTGCCAGCAGCTCACTACAGGGATCTAATGAAAAACTGTTTTTT
TRBJ1-2 | TRBV6-1 | many | . | CASSVVQGNYGYTF | TGTGCCAGCAGTGTGGTTCAGGGAAACTATGGCTACACCTTC
TRBJ2-1 | TRBV6-2/TRBV6-3 | few | TRBD2 | CASQPPLAGEVYNEQFF | TGTGCCAGCCAACCACCTCTAGCGGGAGAGGTGTACAATGAGCAGTTCTTC
TRBJ2-1 | TRBV14 | few | TRBD2 | CASSPPGGSSYNEQFF | TGTGCCAGCAGCCCGCCGGGAGGGAGCTCCTACAATGAGCAGTTCTTC
TRBJ2-7 | TRBV7-9 | . | TRBD2 | CASSLEALAVYEQYF | TGTGCCAGCAGCTTAGAAGCCCTAGCGGTCTACGAGCAGTACTTC
TRBJ2-7 | TRBV4-1 | . | . | CASSQGGIAEQYF | TGCGCCAGCAGCCAAGGTGGGATCGCCGAGCAGTACTTC
TRBJ2-5 | TRBV7-3 | many | . | CASSQGTGETQYF | TGTGCCAGCAGCCAAGGTACAGGGGAGACCCAGTACTTC
TRBJ2-1 | TRBV11-2 | many | . | CASSLGGAGYNEQFF | TGTGCCAGCAGCTTGGGGGGGGCCGGCTACAATGAGCAGTTCTTC
TRBJ2-1 | TRBV2 | . | TRBD2 | CASRKTSGNEKTSSYNEQFF | TGTGCCAGCAGAAAGACTAGCGGGAATGAAAAAACGAGCTCCTACAATGAGCAGTTCTTC
TRBJ2-2 | TRBV20-1 | few | TRBD2 | CSARTSASGELFF | TGCAGTGCTAGGACTAGCGCCAGCGGGGAGCTGTTTTTT
TRBJ1-1 | TRBV27 | many | . | CASSWVVGSGTEAFF | TGTGCCAGCAGTTGGGTCGTAGGGAGTGGCACTGAAGCTTTCTTT
TRBJ1-1 | TRBV7-2 | many | . | CASSLAGGYTEAFF | TGTGCCAGCAGCTTAGCAGGGGGGTACACTGAAGCTTTCTTT
TRBJ2-2 | TRBV7-6 | few | . | CASIYLGKQNTGELFF | TGTGCCAGCATTTATCTTGGAAAACAAAACACCGGGGAGCTGTTTTTT
TRBJ2-7 | TRBV20-1 | . | . | CSARDPGSGSYEQYF | TGCAGTGCTAGAGATCCAGGTAGCGGCTCCTACGAGCAGTACTTC
TRBJ2-5 | TRBV2 | . | TRBD2 | CASSPDTSGPGETQYF | TGTGCCAGCAGCCCGGATACTAGCGGGCCGGGGGAGACCCAGTACTTC
TRBJ2-7 | TRBV12-3/TRBV12-4 | many | . | CASSLQDSSEQYF | TGTGCCAGCAGTCTACAAGACAGCTCCGAGCAGTACTTC
TRBJ2-1 | TRBV5-1 | . | TRBD2 | CASSPGLAGETGNEQFF | TGCGCCAGCAGCCCCGGACTAGCGGGAGAAACGGGCAATGAGCAGTTCTTC
TRBJ2-7 | TRBV6-1 | many | . | CASSEARYEQYF | TGTGCCAGCAGTGAAGCACGCTACGAGCAGTACTTC
TRBJ2-1 | TRBV4-1 | . | TRBD1 | CASSQVSRGRVGNEQFF | TGCGCCAGCAGCCAGGTTTCGAGGGGGCGCGTAGGCAATGAGCAGTTCTTC
TRBJ2-7 | TRBV7-9 | few | TRBD2 | CASSLARTGGPYEQYF | TGTGCCAGCAGCTTAGCGCGGACGGGAGGGCCCTACGAGCAGTACTTC
TRBJ2-1 | TRBV19 | few | TRBD1 | CASRPKYRGRDNEQFF | TGTGCCAGTAGACCGAAGTACAGGGGAAGGGATAATGAGCAGTTCTTC
TRBJ2-7 | TRBV7-2 | many | TRBD2 | CASSLGLAGTPYEQYF | TGTGCCAGCAGCTTGGGACTAGCGGGTACCCCCTACGAGCAGTACTTC
TRBJ1-1 | TRBV14 | few | . | CASSQDRVAEAFF | TGTGCCAGCAGCCAAGATCGGGTAGCTGAAGCTTTCTTT
TRBJ1-1 | TRBV2 | few | . | CAGSVGGAEAFF | TGTGCCGGCAGTGTTGGTGGTGCTGAAGCTTTCTTT
TRBJ2-3 | TRBV19 | few | TRBD2 | CASSILAGTDTQYF | TGTGCCAGTAGTATACTAGCGGGAACAGATACGCAGTATTTT
TRBJ2-7 | TRBV2 | few | TRBD2 | CASSQLAGRKDEQYF | TGTGCCAGCAGTCAACTAGCGGGAAGGAAGGACGAGCAGTACTTC
TRBJ1-1 | TRBV4-2 | . | . | CASRFPGSTEAFF | TGTGCCAGCAGGTTCCCTGGTTCCACTGAAGCTTTCTTT
TRBJ2-1 | TRBV12-3/TRBV12-4 | many | TRBD2 | CASSFLWASGSSYNEQFF | TGTGCCAGCAGTTTTCTTTGGGCTAGCGGGAGCTCCTACAATGAGCAGTTCTTC
TRBJ2-1 | TRBV19 | . | TRBD2 | CATTSVPSYNEQFF | TGTGCCACCACTAGCGTGCCATCCTACAATGAGCAGTTCTTC
TRBJ1-1 | TRBV20-1 | . | TRBD1 | CSAFGTGGMNTEAFF | TGCAGTGCCTTTGGGACAGGGGGCATGAACACTGAAGCTTTCTTT
TRBJ2-7 | TRBV9 | . | TRBD1 | CASSPDRDGHEQYF | TGTGCCAGCAGCCCAGACAGGGATGGCCACGAGCAGTACTTC
TRBJ1-5 | TRBV28 | . | . | CASLQQYSNQPQHF | TGTGCCAGTCTACAGCAATATAGCAATCAGCCCCAGCATTTT
TRBJ2-7 | TRBV3-1 | many | TRBD2 | CASSQGWGLADRLYEQYF | TGTGCCAGCAGCCAAGGATGGGGACTAGCGGACCGGCTCTACGAGCAGTACTTC
TRBJ2-2 | TRBV19 | . | . | CASSIYRGSTSTGELFF | TGTGCCAGTAGTATTTATAGGGGAAGTACAAGCACCGGGGAGCTGTTTTTT
TRBJ1-6 | TRBV4-1 | few | . | CASSQVGDNSPLHF | TGCGCCAGCAGCCAAGTGGGGGATAATTCACCCCTCCACTTT
TRBJ1-6 | TRBV27 | many | TRBD1 | CASSPGQVNWSPLHF | TGTGCCAGCAGCCCCGGACAGGTTAATTGGTCACCCCTCCACTTT
TRBJ2-7 | TRBV11-1 | many | . | CASSRLRGGQHYEQYF | TGTGCCAGCAGCCGCCTTAGGGGCGGGCAACATTACGAGCAGTACTTC
TRBJ1-1 | TRBV7-9 | few | TRBD1 | CASRSGQGDTEAFF | TGTGCCAGCAGATCTGGACAGGGGGACACTGAAGCTTTCTTT
TRBJ2-7 | TRBV6-6 | . | . | CASSYSMGQSYEQYF | TGTGCCAGCAGTTACTCAATGGGCCAATCCTACGAGCAGTACTTC
TRBJ2-2 | TRBV28 | . | . | CASSSFYAGTGELFF | TGTGCCAGCAGCTCCTTCTACGCGGGGACCGGGGAGCTGTTTTTT
TRBJ2-7 | TRBV27 | many | TRBD1 | CASSLGTGDSYEQYF | TGTGCCAGCAGTTTAGGGACAGGGGACTCCTACGAGCAGTACTTC
TRBJ2-2 | TRBV30 | . | . | CAWSTGTGELFF | TGTGCCTGGAGTACGGGCACCGGGGAGCTGTTTTTT
TRBJ2-7 | TRBV30 | . | . | CAWSPSYEQYF | TGTGCCTGGAGTCCTAGTTACGAGCAGTACTTC
TRBJ1-5 | TRBV12-3/TRBV12-4 | few | TRBD1 | CASSFFIGGGQPQHF | TGTGCCAGCAGTTTTTTTATAGGGGGCGGTCAGCCCCAGCATTTT
TRBJ2-7 | TRBV12-3/TRBV12-4 | many | TRBD1 | CASRSGTGVDEQYF | TGTGCCAGCAGATCCGGGACAGGGGTGGACGAGCAGTACTTC
TRBJ2-7 | TRBV28 | . | . | CASNILTEFGEQYF | TGTGCCAGCAATATCCTGACAGAGTTCGGGGAGCAGTACTTC
TRBJ2-7 | TRBV20-1 | few | TRBD2 | CSARDLTSDQDEQYF | TGCAGTGCTAGAGACCTGACTAGCGACCAGGACGAGCAGTACTTC
TRBJ2-5 | TRBV7-9 | many | TRBD2 | CASSPLAGVMETQYF | TGTGCCAGCAGCCCGCTCGCGGGAGTAATGGAGACCCAGTACTTC
TRBJ1-5 | TRBV12-3/TRBV12-4 | many | . | CASSSLIGNQPQHF | TGTGCCAGCAGTTCGCTCATAGGTAATCAGCCCCAGCATTTT
TRBJ1-2 | TRBV28 | many | . | CASSLGGPNYGYTF | TGTGCCAGCAGTTTAGGAGGGCCTAACTATGGCTACACCTTC
TRBJ1-1 | TRBV28 | many | . | CASSLYGVKNTEAFF | TGTGCCAGCAGTTTATACGGGGTGAAGAACACTGAAGCTTTCTTT
TRBJ2-2 | TRBV24-1 | few | . | CATSAGPNTGELFF | TGTGCCACCAGTGCGGGACCGAACACCGGGGAGCTGTTTTTT
TRBJ2-7 | TRBV29-1 | . | . | CSVKKGSETSEQYF | TGCAGCGTTAAAAAAGGGTCAGAGACCTCCGAGCAGTACTTC
TRBJ1-2 | TRBV28 | many | TRBD1 | CASSGQGDGYTF | TGTGCCAGCAGTGGACAGGGAGACGGCTACACCTTC
TRBJ1-6 | TRBV6-1 | many | . | CASSEEGDYLSPLHF | TGTGCCAGCAGTGAGGAGGGGGATTATTTGTCACCCCTCCACTTT
TRBJ1-5 | TRBV5-1 | few | . | CASSLLAGEQPQHF | TGCGCCAGCAGCTTGTTGGCAGGGGAACAGCCCCAGCATTTT
TRBJ2-7 | TRBV12-3/TRBV12-4 | many | TRBD1 | CASSLSRGLDEQYF | TGTGCCAGCAGTTTATCCAGGGGGCTAGACGAGCAGTACTTC